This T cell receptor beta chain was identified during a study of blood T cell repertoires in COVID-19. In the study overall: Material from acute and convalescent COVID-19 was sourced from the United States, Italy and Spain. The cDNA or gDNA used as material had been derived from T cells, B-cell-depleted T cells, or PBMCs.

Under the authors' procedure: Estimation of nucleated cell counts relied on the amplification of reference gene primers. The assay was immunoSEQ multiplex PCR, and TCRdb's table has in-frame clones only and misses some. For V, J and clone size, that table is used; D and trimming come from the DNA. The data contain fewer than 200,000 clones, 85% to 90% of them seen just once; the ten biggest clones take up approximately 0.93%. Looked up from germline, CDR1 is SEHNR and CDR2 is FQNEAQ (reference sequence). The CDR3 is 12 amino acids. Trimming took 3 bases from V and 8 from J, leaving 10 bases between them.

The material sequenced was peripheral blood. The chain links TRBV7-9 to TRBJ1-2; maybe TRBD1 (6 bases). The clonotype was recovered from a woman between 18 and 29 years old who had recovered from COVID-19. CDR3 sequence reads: CASSFITGGYTF. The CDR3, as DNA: TGTGCCAGCAGCTTTATTACAGGGGGCTACACCTTC.